These 32 T cell receptor beta chains were all obtained from the same sample, sequenced in a study of blood T cell repertoires in COVID-19. Using immunoSEQ multiplex PCR, the repertoire was profiled, and TCRdb retains in-frame clones only, with some absent. There are some 330,000 clones in the sample; roughly 90% occur only once, and 1.5% to 2% lies in the top ten. The sample was peripheral blood. The receptors were sampled from a woman aged 25 to 39 with COVID-19, enrolled during active disease.

The V and J genes are TRBV11-3 and TRBJ1-1; D gene unclear. The germline V gene has CDR1 SGHNT and CDR2 YENEEA. This CDR3 has 13 amino acids. V lost 5 bases and J 3 bases, leaving 10 bases between the germline ends. The CDR3 nucleotides are TGTGCCAGCAGCGCCACGGTCTACACTGAAGCTTTCTTT. It is translated as CASSATVYTEAFF. Combining the CDR3 with reference TRBV11-3 and TRBJ1-1 gives the whole variable domain EAGVVQSPRYKIIEKKQPVAFWCNPISGHNTLYWYLQNLGQGPELLIRYENEEAVDDSQLPKDRFSAERLKGVDSTLKIQPAELGDSAVYLCASSATVYTEAFFGQGTRLTVV.

The chain uses TRBV30 and TRBJ1-4; no definite D call. The CDR3 extends over 12 amino acids. Per germline, CDR1 GTSNPN and CDR2 SVGIG (reference sequence). With 0 bases removed from V and 11 bases from J, the gap between germline ends came to 10 bases. This CDR3 is CAWSVRPEKLFF. DNA for the CDR3: TGTGCCTGGAGTGTCCGACCGGAGAAACTGTTTTTT.

The chain combines TRBV18 with TRBJ1-2; 7 bases are a match to TRBD1. Germline CDR1 reads KGHSH; CDR2 reads LQKENI. This CDR3 region has 14 residues. The J segment lost 8 bases and the V segment lost 3 bases, leaving 9 bases of the junction unmatched. CDR3 DNA: TGTGCCAGCTCACCGGTTAGACGAGGGGGCGGCTACACCTTC. Translation: CASSPVRRGGGYTF. Together with reference TRBV18 and TRBJ1-2, the CDR3 gives the full variable domain: NAGVMQNPRHLVRRRGQEARLRCSPMKGHSHVYWYRQLPEEGLKFMVYLQKENIIDESGMPKERFSAEFPKEGPSILRIQQVVRGDSAAYFCASSPVRRGGGYTFGSGTRLTVV.

CDR3 region: CASSLQGDSPLHF. The CDR3 DNA reads as TGCGCCAGCAGCTTACAGGGTGATTCACCCCTCCACTTT. The chain employs TRBV5-1 and TRBJ1-6, with a weak D call TRBD1 (6 bases). Germline lookup yields CDR1 SGHRS and CDR2 YFSETQ. The V gene lost 2 bases and the J gene lost 8 bases, with 8 bases spanning the gap. The CDR3 runs to 13 residues.

The V and J genes are TRBV4-2 and TRBJ1-2, with 10 bases fitting TRBD1. V shed 1 base, J shed 4 bases, and the junction held 3 bases outside the gene matches. The CDR3 is 15 amino acids. Germline CDR1 and CDR2: LGHNA and YNFKEQ. DNA of the CDR3: TGTGCCAGCAGCCAAGCGGGACAGGGGATCTATGGCTACACCTTC. Translating it yields CASSQAGQGIYGYTF.

The chain joins TRBV27 to TRBJ1-5; D gene uncertain. The V gene lost 4 bases and the J gene lost 0 bases, with 13 bases spanning the gap. Germline CDR1 reads MNHEY; CDR2 reads SMNVEV (reference sequence). The CDR3 has 16 amino acids. CDR3 in DNA: TGTGCCAGCAGTTCATCCAGAAGTTATAGCAATCAGCCCCAGCATTTT. Its protein is CASSSSRSYSNQPQHF.

This chain links TRBV11-2 with TRBJ2-5; 10 nucleotides align to TRBD2. The CDR3 runs 16 residues. The V gene end was trimmed by 5 bases and the J gene end by 3 bases; junction bases not matched to a gene: 9. Per germline, CDR1 SGHAT and CDR2 FQNNGV. Written as DNA, the CDR3 is TGTGCCAGCAGCCCCATTAGCGGGGGGCGAGAAGAGACCCAGTACTTC. It yields the protein CASSPISGGREETQYF.

This chain joins TRBV24-1 and TRBJ2-1; perhaps TRBD1 as D (6 bases). Trimming cost V 3 bases and J 6 bases, with 11 bases left between them. The germline gives CDR1 KGHDR, CDR2 SFDVKD. The CDR3 is 14 residues long. CDR3 in DNA: TGTGCCACCAGTGATACACAGGGTACCAATGAGCAGTTCTTC. This translates into CATSDTQGTNEQFF.

This clone was found once. The rearrangement uses TRBV7-9 and TRBJ1-1, with D possibly TRBD1 on 5 matching bases. Trimming left V 0 bases short and J 10 bases short, with 9 bases between. The germline CDR1 and CDR2 sequences are SEHNR and FQNEAQ (reference sequence). The CDR3 runs to 12 residues. CDR3 protein: CASSLAGGRAFF. The DNA of the CDR3 is TGTGCCAGCAGCTTAGCGGGGGGTAGAGCTTTCTTT.

V is TRBV4-3 and J is TRBJ2-2; 9 bases map to TRBD2. Germline lookup yields CDR1 LGHNA and CDR2 YSLEER. This CDR3 comprises 14 residues. With 4 bases clipped from V and 5 bases from J, the junction kept 2 bases outside the gene matches. Here the CDR3 DNA reads TGCGCCAGCAGCCGACTAGCGGCTACCGGGGAGCTGTTTTTT. Translation gives CASSRLAATGELFF.

The J gene is TRBJ1-3, the V gene TRBV5-6, with 7 bases matching TRBD1. The V and J ends lost 0 bases and 8 bases, in that order; junction bases with no gene match: 8. The CDR3 has 15 residues. Per the germline V gene, CDR1 is SGHDT and CDR2 is YYEEEE. The CDR3 protein is CASSLVGGGADTIYF. The CDR3 DNA follows: TGTGCCAGCAGCTTGGTAGGAGGGGGCGCGGACACCATATATTTT.

The genes are TRBV29-1 and TRBJ1-2, with 7 bases aligning to TRBD1. The CDR3 spans 13 residues. Germline CDR1 and CDR2: SQVTM and ANQGSEA. V lost 7 bases and J lost 3; bases outside the gene matches: 8. The CDR3 sequence: CSAKGAGDYGYTF. The CDR3 region has the DNA TGCAGCGCCAAGGGGGCAGGAGACTATGGCTACACCTTC.

The chain has TRBV10-3 and TRBJ2-7, with TRBD1 matching over 9 bases. The germline CDR1 and CDR2 sequences are ENHRY and SYGVKD. The CDR3 covers 13 residues. Losses at the gene ends were 6 bases for V and 3 bases for J; bases not matched to a gene: 3. The CDR3 reads CAIRPGQGYEQYF. The CDR3 bases are TGTGCCATCAGACCGGGACAGGGCTACGAGCAGTACTTC.

The chain has TRBV6-5 and TRBJ2-5; tentative D call: TRBD2 (7 bases). V lost 2 bases and J 5 bases, leaving 15 bases between the germline ends. Looked up from germline, CDR1 is MNHEY and CDR2 is SVGAGI. The CDR3 is 15 amino acids. DNA for the CDR3: TGTGCCAGCAGTTACGGGGGGGCGAGGTGGGAGACCCAGTACTTC. Amino acid sequence: CASSYGGARWETQYF.

The CDR3 protein is CASREETPNTEAFF. The DNA of the CDR3 is TGTGCCAGCAGGGAGGAGACACCAAACACTGAAGCTTTCTTT. The chain has TRBV2 and TRBJ1-1; D unclear. Germline CDR1 is SNHLY and CDR2 is FYNNEI. Trimming took 6 bases from V and 2 from J, leaving 13 bases between them. This CDR3 has 14 amino acids.

This clone was seen more than once but under ten times. V gene TRBV2 combines with J gene TRBJ1-2, with D unclear. The CDR3 length is 14 residues. Germline V gene data show CDR1 as SNHLY and CDR2 as FYNNEI. Trimming took off 9 bases at V and 2 bases at J, with 16 bases between the two ends. In nucleotides, the CDR3 is TGTGCCAGTTCCAGACGGCAGGCCAACTATGGCTACACCTTC. Its protein is CASSRRQANYGYTF.

This chain connects TRBV7-8 to TRBJ1-2, with D hard to call. This CDR3 region has 12 residues. Trimming stripped 4 bases from V and 8 bases from J, with 11 bases between. Germline V CDR1 and CDR2: SGHVS, FQNEAQ. The CDR3 sequence: CASSSSSGGYTF. The CDR3 DNA sequence: TGTGCCAGCAGCTCTAGCAGCGGCGGCTACACCTTC.

This chain connects TRBV7-2 to TRBJ1-2, with D maybe TRBD1 (5 bases). This CDR3 contains 15 residues. Germline V CDR1 and CDR2: SGHTA, FQGNSA. V lost 2 bases, J lost 5 bases, and 15 bases lay in between. CDR3 DNA: TGTGCCAGCAGCTTATTCGGGGGAATTTCGTATGGCTACACCTTC. Translation: CASSLFGGISYGYTF.

The rearrangement links TRBV7-3 to TRBJ2-1, with TRBD2 identical over 8 bases. The V segment lost 4 bases and the J segment 7 bases; nucleotides outside the gene matches: 3. The CDR3 has 13 residues. In germline, CDR1 is SGHTA, CDR2 FQGTGA. In DNA form, the CDR3 reads TGTGCCAGCAGCTCCGGACTAGCTAATGAGCAGTTCTTC. This codes for CASSSGLANEQFF.

The chain employs TRBV7-8 and TRBJ1-4; TRBD1 might be the D (5 bases). Trimming left V 2 bases short and J 3 bases short, with 10 bases between. Germline CDR1 is SGHVS and CDR2 is FQNEAQ. The CDR3 extends over 15 amino acids. CDR3 amino acids: CASSLLRAPNEKLFF. DNA of the CDR3: TGTGCCAGCAGCTTACTCAGGGCCCCTAATGAAAAACTGTTTTTT.

This clone was detected only once. Germline and junction disagree at one end, which may indicate a read error. The chain uses TRBV29-1 and TRBJ1-2; 9 bases fit TRBD1. The CDR3 is 16 amino acids. Germline V gene lookup returns CDR1 SQVTM and CDR2 ANQGSEA. CDR3 in amino acids: CSVVTFEGQGSAGCTF. The CDR3 DNA follows: TGCAGCGTTGTGACTTTTGAGGGACAGGGAAGCGCTGGCTGCACCTTC.

The V gene is TRBV24-1, the J gene TRBJ2-5; 7 nucleotides line up with TRBD2. The V and J ends lost 9 bases and 5 bases, in that order; junction bases with no gene match: 8. CDR3 size: 13 residues. Germline V gene lookup returns CDR1 KGHDR and CDR2 SFDVKD. The DNA of the CDR3 is TGTGCCACCTCTCACGGGGGAGGGGAGACCCAGTACTTC. It translates to CATSHGGGETQYF.

The V and J genes are TRBV5-1 and TRBJ1-3; D is perhaps TRBD1 (6 bases). Germline V lookup: CDR1 SGHRS, CDR2 YFSETQ. V lost 2 bases, J lost 6 bases, and 15 bases lay in between. CDR3 size: 15 residues. The CDR3 here is CASSFQGSGVNTIYF. In DNA form, the CDR3 reads TGCGCCAGCAGCTTCCAGGGGTCAGGAGTAAACACCATATATTTT.

The gene calls are TRBV4-1 and TRBJ1-1; D is unresolved. The CDR3 extends over 13 amino acids. V was trimmed by 8 bases and J by 1 base, leaving 11 bases between them. Germline CDR1 reads MGHRA; CDR2 reads YSYEKL. The CDR3 nucleotides are TGCGCCAGCCTGATGGCAGAGAACACTGAAGCTTTCTTT. This sequence encodes CASLMAENTEAFF.

The chain uses TRBV6-1 and TRBJ1-3, with no clear D. The CDR3 has 19 amino acids. Germline lookup yields CDR1 MNHNS and CDR2 SASEGT. V was shortened by 0 bases and J by 0 bases, with 18 bases between the two germline ends. The CDR3 DNA reads TGTGCCAGCAGTGAAGCGAGGAGGAAGAACAGATACTCTGGAAACACCATATATTTT. It is translated as CASSEARRKNRYSGNTIYF.

The rearrangement links TRBV25-1 to TRBJ1-2, with TRBD1 matching 7 bases. V shed 2 bases, J shed 4 bases, and the junction held 4 bases outside the gene matches. In germline, CDR1 is MGHDK, CDR2 SYGVNS. The CDR3 length is 14 residues. For the CDR3, the DNA is TGTGCCAGCAGTGAAATAGGGGGCACCTATGGCTACACCTTC. Amino acids: CASSEIGGTYGYTF.

This clone appeared once. The chain has TRBV3-1 (or the pseudogene TRBV3-2) and TRBJ1-2; no firm D call. The V end lost 4 bases, the J end lost 7 bases, and 10 bases lay between the germline ends. CDR3 length equals 12 residues. Germline V CDR1 and CDR2: LGHDT, YNNKEL (reference sequence). CDR3 sequence: CASSLPGRGYTF. The CDR3 DNA sequence: TGTGCCAGCAGCCTACCTGGGCGTGGCTACACCTTC.

Here the CDR3 reads CASSLGLAGGLGELFF. CDR3 in DNA: TGTGCCAGCAGCTTAGGTCTAGCGGGGGGCCTCGGGGAGCTGTTTTTT. The chain couples TRBV7-6 to TRBJ2-2, with 11 bases matching TRBD2. The ends lost 1 base at V and 7 bases at J; junction bases unmatched: 5. The CDR3 length is 16 residues. Germline-derived CDR1 and CDR2 are SGHVS and FNYEAQ.

The chain has TRBV19 and TRBJ1-6; TRBD1 aligns across 8 bases. The length of the CDR3 is 16 residues. V shed 6 bases and J 4 bases; nucleotides not matched to a gene: 8. Germline V CDR1 and CDR2: LNHDA, SQIVND (reference sequence). CDR3: CASSRGTGEYNSPLHF. DNA for the CDR3: TGTGCCAGTAGCAGGGGGACAGGAGAATATAATTCACCCCTCCACTTT.

The chain couples TRBV27 to TRBJ1-5; no reliable D call. Germline V CDR1 and CDR2: MNHEY, SMNVEV (reference sequence). The V gene lost 4 bases and the J gene lost 0 bases, with 7 bases spanning the gap. This CDR3 is 14 amino acids long. This CDR3 reads CASSYQYSNQPQHF. For the CDR3, the DNA is TGTGCCAGCAGTTACCAGTATAGCAATCAGCCCCAGCATTTT.

The CDR3 bases are TGTGCCAGCAGTTACCCCGGAGGTAGAAGCAAAAACATTCAGTACTTC. This sequence encodes CASSYPGGRSKNIQYF. The rearrangement links TRBV6-2 or TRBV6-3 to TRBJ2-4, with D perhaps matching TRBD2 (5 bases). The V and J ends lost 2 bases and 3 bases respectively, with 14 bases between them. This CDR3 contains 16 residues. CDR1 is MNHEY and CDR2 is SVGEGT in the germline V gene.

The chain joins TRBV28 to TRBJ1-1, with D unclear. Trimming left V 3 bases short and J 4 bases short, with 6 bases between. The V gene's germline CDR1 is MDHEN and CDR2 SYDVKM. The CDR3 length is 12 residues. The CDR3, as DNA: TGTGCCAGCAGTTTCGTAGTCACTGAAGCTTTCTTT. This sequence encodes CASSFVVTEAFF.